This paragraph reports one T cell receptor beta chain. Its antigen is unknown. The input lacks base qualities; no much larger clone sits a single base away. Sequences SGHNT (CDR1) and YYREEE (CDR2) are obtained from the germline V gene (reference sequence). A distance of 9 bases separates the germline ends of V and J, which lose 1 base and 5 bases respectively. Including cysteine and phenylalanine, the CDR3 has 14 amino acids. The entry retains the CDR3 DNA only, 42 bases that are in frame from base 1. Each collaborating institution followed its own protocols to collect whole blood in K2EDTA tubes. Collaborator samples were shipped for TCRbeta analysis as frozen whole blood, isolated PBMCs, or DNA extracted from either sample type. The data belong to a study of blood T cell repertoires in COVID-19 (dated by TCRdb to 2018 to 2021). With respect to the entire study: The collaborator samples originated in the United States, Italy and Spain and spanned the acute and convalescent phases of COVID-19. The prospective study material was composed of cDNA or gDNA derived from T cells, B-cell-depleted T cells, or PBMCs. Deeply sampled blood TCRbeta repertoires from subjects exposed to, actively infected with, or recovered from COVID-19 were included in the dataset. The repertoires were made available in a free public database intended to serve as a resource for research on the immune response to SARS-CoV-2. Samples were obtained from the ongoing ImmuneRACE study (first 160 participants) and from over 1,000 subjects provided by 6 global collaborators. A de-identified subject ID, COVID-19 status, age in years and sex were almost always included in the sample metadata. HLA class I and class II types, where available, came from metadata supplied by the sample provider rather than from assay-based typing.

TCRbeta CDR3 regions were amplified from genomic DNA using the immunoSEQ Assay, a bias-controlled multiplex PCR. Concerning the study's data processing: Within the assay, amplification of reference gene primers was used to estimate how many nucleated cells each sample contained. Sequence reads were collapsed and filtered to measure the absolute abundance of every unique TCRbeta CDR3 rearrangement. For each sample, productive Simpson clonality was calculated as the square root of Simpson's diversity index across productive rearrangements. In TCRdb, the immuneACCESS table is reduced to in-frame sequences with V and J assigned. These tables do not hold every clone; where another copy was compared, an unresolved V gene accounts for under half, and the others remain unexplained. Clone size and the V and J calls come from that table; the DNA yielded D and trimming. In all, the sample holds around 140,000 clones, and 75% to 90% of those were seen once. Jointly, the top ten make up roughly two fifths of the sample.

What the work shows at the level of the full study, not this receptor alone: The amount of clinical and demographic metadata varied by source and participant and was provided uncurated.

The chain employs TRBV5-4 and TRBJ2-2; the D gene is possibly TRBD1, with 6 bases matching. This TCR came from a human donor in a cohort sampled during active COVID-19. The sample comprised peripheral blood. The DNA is TGTGCCAGCAGCTTGCAGGGGCTGACCGGGGAGCTGTTTTTT. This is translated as CASSLQGLTGELFF.